A selection of T cell receptor beta chains follows, all from one sample in a study of T cell responses to AZD1222 COVID-19 vaccine. Using immunoSEQ multiplex PCR, the repertoire was profiled, and TCRdb retains in-frame clones only, with some absent. The sample holds some 180,000 clones; just over 90% are singletons and the top ten take 1.7%. Sequencing was performed on peripheral blood, taken 28 days after the second AZD1222 dose. The receptor source for this set is an adult who received the AZD1222 COVID-19 vaccine. The conserved cysteine and the conserved F or W are not part of the CDR3 here.

j_gene	v_gene	len	CDR3aa
TRBJ1-5	TRBV6-1	13	ASSDTGYSNQPQH
TRBJ2-7	TRBV27	13	ASRTPSGGTYEQY
TRBJ1-1	TRBV2	13	ASRDRALSNTEAF
TRBJ1-6	TRBV5-5	15	ASSLSPYSLYNSPLH
TRBJ2-5	TRBV3-1/TRBV3-2	12	ASSLRTGQETQY
TRBJ1-5	TRBV19	13	ASRADRANNQPQH
TRBJ1-2	TRBV10-1	12	ASSESRDRYGYT
TRBJ2-4	TRBV10-2	16	ASSESLGSTRAKNIQY
TRBJ2-3	TRBV7-9	12	ASSQGGNTDTQY
TRBJ1-3	TRBV5-1	14	ASSLVSGISGNTIY
TRBJ1-1	TRBV6-6	12	ASSRRQEGTEAF
TRBJ2-7	TRBV13	12	ASSFTGGNDEQY
TRBJ2-7	TRBV19	10	ASRGTGNEQY
TRBJ1-1	TRBV5-1	13	ASSLDAGAFTEAF
TRBJ2-7	TRBV5-4	15	ASSFVGGTLATYEQY
TRBJ2-7	TRBV4-2	9	ASSRSYEQY
TRBJ2-7	TRBV13	13	ASSSGLAGGYEQY
.	TRBV27	12	ASSSRQGLYEQY
TRBJ2-1	TRBV27	11	ASNPSRKGEQF
TRBJ2-5	TRBV5-1	16	ASSLGSWTSGSMETQY
TRBJ1-1	TRBV24-1	14	ATSDLQDRGSTEAF
TRBJ2-1	TRBV2	13	ASSPGTTTYNEQF
TRBJ2-4	TRBV9	13	ASSDLGAGKNIQY
TRBJ1-4	TRBV9	13	ASSPNGVLNEKLF
TRBJ1-1	TRBV7-3	12	ASSLEATSTEAF
TRBJ1-2	TRBV6-5	10	ASRPGGYGYT
TRBJ2-3	TRBV9	15	ASSPGQGPSHTDTQY
TRBJ2-7	TRBV30	9	AWRVLYEQY
TRBJ1-1	TRBV19	11	ASSTTRNTEAF
TRBJ2-1	TRBV24-1	14	ATSDSGTSADNEQF
TRBJ1-4	TRBV18	12	ASSGRQGHEKLF
TRBJ2-3	TRBV5-5	12	ASSLQGGTDTQY
TRBJ2-2	TRBV6-1	12	ASKGGGNTGELF
TRBJ2-5	TRBV6-5	13	ASLGGLSRGETQY
TRBJ2-1	TRBV19	14	ASSIPSGRVKGEQF